Below are 11 T cell receptor beta chains sequenced from a single sample in a study of blood T cell repertoires in COVID-19. Libraries were prepared by immunoSEQ multiplex PCR; TCRdb keeps only in-frame clonotypes and omits some of them. The data show some 100,000 clones, more than 75% seen once. The sequencing sample was made of peripheral blood. Receptor source: a woman aged 80 or older with active COVID-19.

The chain uses TRBV6-5 and TRBJ2-2; D is ambiguous. The germline CDR1 and CDR2 sequences are MNHEY and SVGAGI. This CDR3 comprises 12 residues. Trimming pared 6 bases from V and 6 bases from J, leaving 8 bases between. In DNA, the CDR3 is TGTGCCAGCAGCCCCCTCGCCGGGGAGCTGTTTTTT. Amino acids: CASSPLAGELFF.

The CDR3 nucleotides are TGCGCCAGCAGCTTAAACCGGGACACAGGATGGTTCGGTGGCTACACCTTC. This translates into CASSLNRDTGWFGGYTF. The J gene is TRBJ1-2, the V gene TRBV5-1; possibly TRBD1 for D (6 bases). Germline V lookup: CDR1 SGHRS, CDR2 YFSETQ. V dropped 2 bases and J dropped 7 bases, with 24 bases sitting between them. The CDR3 has 17 amino acids.

V gene TRBV2 combines with J gene TRBJ2-5; D is undetermined. Germline V gene data show CDR1 as SNHLY and CDR2 as FYNNEI. Trimming removed 6 bases at V and 4 bases at J, with 9 bases between. The CDR3 is 12 residues long. As DNA, the CDR3 is TGTGCCAGCAGCCCCACTCGAGAGACCCAGTACTTC. It encodes CASSPTRETQYF.

The chain recombines TRBV14 with TRBJ2-1; 13 bases fit TRBD2. Germline lookup yields CDR1 SGHDN and CDR2 FVKESK. The CDR3 loop spans 18 amino acids. V gave up 0 bases and J gave up 3 bases; unmatched junction bases: 5. The CDR3 loop is CASSQERGTSGIYNEQFF. The CDR3 coding sequence is TGTGCCAGCAGCCAAGAGAGGGGGACTAGCGGGATCTACAATGAGCAGTTCTTC.

This chain joins TRBV28 and TRBJ1-6; a weak D match, TRBD1 (6 bases). CDR1 and CDR2 (germline): MDHEN, SYDVKM. The CDR3 loop spans 17 amino acids. Trimming left V 2 bases short and J 0 bases short, with 11 bases between. CDR3 sequence: CASSLTTGSSYNSPLHF. DNA of the CDR3: TGTGCCAGCAGTTTAACCACAGGGAGCTCCTATAATTCACCCCTCCACTTT.

This chain joins TRBV28 and TRBJ1-3; 10 bases align to TRBD1. Per the germline V gene, CDR1 is MDHEN and CDR2 is SYDVKM. The CDR3 is made up of 16 amino acids. V was clipped by 10 bases and J by 2 bases; unmatched bases: 11. CDR3 region: CATNLIGTGAGNTIYF. As DNA, the CDR3 is TGTGCCACCAACCTGATTGGGACAGGGGCTGGAAACACCATATATTTT.

The chain couples TRBV19 to TRBJ2-2; perhaps TRBD2 as D (6 bases). V was shortened by 7 bases and J by 1 base, with 19 bases between the two germline ends. Germline V CDR1 and CDR2: LNHDA, SQIVND (reference sequence). The CDR3 has 17 amino acids. The CDR3: CASTAITGRGNTGELFF. The CDR3 DNA reads TGTGCCAGTACCGCAATAACTGGGCGGGGGAACACCGGGGAGCTGTTTTTT.

The chain has TRBV5-1 and TRBJ2-5; 10 positions agree with TRBD2. The V gene's germline CDR1 is SGHRS and CDR2 YFSETQ. J was trimmed by 2 bases and V by 0 bases; bases with no gene match: 1. This CDR3 contains 15 residues. The CDR3 bases are TGCGCCAGCAGCTTGGGGACTAGCGGTCAAGAGACCCAGTACTTC. It yields the protein CASSLGTSGQETQYF.

The V call is TRBV7-9, the J call TRBJ1-1; TRBD1 agrees at 8 bases. The CDR3 covers 16 residues. V was clipped by 5 bases and J by 10 bases; unmatched bases: 18. Germline assignment: CDR1 SEHNR and CDR2 FQNEAQ (reference sequence). The CDR3 DNA reads as TGTGCCAGCAGCCGAGGACAGGGTTCATTTGGAGGGGTAGCTTTCTTT. Encoded protein: CASSRGQGSFGGVAFF.

This chain joins TRBV4-2 and TRBJ2-1; 10 bases line up with TRBD2. The trim removed 6 bases at V and 4 bases at J, leaving 6 bases unmatched. This CDR3 is built from 15 residues. Germline CDR1 reads LGHNA; CDR2 reads YNFKEQ. The CDR3 sequence: CASRLGLAEYNEQFF. The CDR3 DNA sequence: TGTGCCAGCAGGCTAGGACTAGCGGAGTACAATGAGCAGTTCTTC.

The chain recombines TRBV6-6 with TRBJ2-3; 13 bases align to TRBD2. Germline lookup yields CDR1 MNHNY and CDR2 SVGAGI (reference sequence). There are 15 residues in the CDR3. With 5 bases clipped from V and 6 bases from J, the junction kept 5 bases outside the gene matches. The CDR3 loop is CASSPGLAGSDTQYF. CDR3 coding DNA: TGTGCCAGCAGTCCGGGACTAGCGGGATCTGATACGCAGTATTTT.